The 8 T cell receptor beta chains in this list originate from one sample, sequenced in a study of T cells in Graves' hyperthyroidism and ophthalmopathy. TCR beta CDR3 regions were amplified from RNA transcripts. Primed by the HTBI set, a first-round RT-PCR was run on the TCR CDR3. One entry per CDR3 protein, called by TCRdb with MiXCR from the multiplex PCR reads. This sample has hundreds of thousands of distinct CDR3 sequences, with roughly 40% found just once. Input material: blood. The receptor set was obtained from a man in his late teens or twenties with Graves' hyperthyroidism.

The chain has TRBV7-9 and TRBJ2-2; D is perhaps TRBD1 (5 bases). Per the germline V gene, CDR1 is SEHNR and CDR2 is FQNEAQ (reference sequence). The CDR3 extends over 14 amino acids. Trimming removed 6 bases at V and 3 bases at J, with 11 bases between. Here the CDR3 DNA reads TGTGCCAGCAGTTACCGCAGGGACACCGGGGAGCTGTTTTTT. This sequence encodes CASSYRRDTGELFF.

This clonotype was counted ten times or more. V is TRBV19 and J is TRBJ1-2; 9 bases map to TRBD1. V was clipped by 9 bases and J by 9 bases; unmatched bases: 5. The CDR3 extends over 11 amino acids. CDR1 is LNHDA, CDR2 SQIVND, per germline (reference sequence). The CDR3 loop is CASRDRASYTF. CDR3 DNA: TGTGCCAGCCGGGACAGGGCGAGCTACACCTTC.

This chain joins TRBV11-2 and TRBJ2-5, with a tentative D call TRBD2 (7 bases). Germline V gene sequence: CDR1 SGHAT, CDR2 FQNNGV. Trimming cost V 5 bases and J 7 bases, with 14 bases left between them. The CDR3 contains 13 residues. The DNA of the CDR3 is TGTGCCAGCAGCGAGGGGGGGGCAGCGACCCAGTACTTC. Amino acids: CASSEGGAATQYF.

Concerning this clonotype itself: The germline gene is not matched at one end of the junction; a read error may be the cause. CDR3 DNA sequence: TGTGCCAGCAGTTTTGTGGTGCGGGAGGGCCGGGCCGGGGAGCTGTTTTTT. Its protein is CASSFVVREGRAGELFF. The rearrangement joins TRBV10-3 to TRBJ2-2; 9 bases match TRBD2. Germline CDR1 and CDR2: ENHRY and SYGVKD. The CDR3 runs to 17 residues.

V usage is TRBV20-1 and J usage is TRBJ1-1; possible D gene TRBD1, 6 bases. V gave up 5 bases and J gave up 0 bases, with 16 bases separating them. Germline-derived CDR1 and CDR2 are DFQATT and SNEGSKA (reference sequence). The CDR3 length is 15 residues. The CDR3: CSAPQTGQLNTEAFF. The CDR3 DNA reads as TGCAGTGCTCCCCAAACCGGACAGCTGAACACTGAAGCTTTCTTT.

Note on this clonotype: A clone one base away is much larger, so this may be a read error. In nucleotides, the CDR3 is TGTGCCAGCAGCCCTCTTGGCAGCTACGAGCAGCACTTT. Translating it yields CASSPLGSYEQHF. V and J are TRBV9 and TRBJ2-7; D is undetermined. From germline, CDR1 is SGDLS and CDR2 YYNGEE. The length of the CDR3 is 13 residues.

The chain recombines TRBV28 with TRBJ2-5; D possibly uses TRBD1 or TRBD2 (6 bases each). The end of the DNA fits TRBJ2-7 better, so the J call may be wrong. Germline values: CDR1 MDHEN, CDR2 SYDVKM. This CDR3 spans 17 amino acids. In DNA form, the CDR3 reads TGTGCCAGCAGTTCGCAGGAGCTAACCCGGGGGCGAGGCGAGCAGTACTTC. Its protein product is CASSSQELTRGRGEQYF.

The J gene is TRBJ2-5, the V gene TRBV7-9; 11 nucleotides align to TRBD2. Germline CDR1 is SEHNR and CDR2 is FQNEAQ (reference sequence). J gave up 2 bases and V 5 bases, and 7 bases lay outside the gene matches. The CDR3 length is 16 residues. The CDR3 spells CASSPFSGGDQETQYF. In nucleotides, the CDR3 is TGTGCCAGCAGCCCGTTTAGCGGGGGGGATCAAGAGACCCAGTACTTC.